Listed below are T cell receptor beta chains from one sample, sequenced in a study of T cells expressing NK-cell markers. TCRdb reprocessed the 5' RACE reads; each CDR3 protein has one entry and no DNA is given. The sample spans around 180,000 distinct CDR3 sequences; the ten largest clones claim around 20%. The sequenced sample was blood T cells: a sorted CD56 or NKG2C T cell subset, CD4+ or CD8+ T cells, or bulk PBMC T cells (not recorded which). The source of these receptors is a man aged 18-69 years in good health. Both conserved end residues are part of each CDR3.

CDR3 protein: CASASHRDGELFF
V gene: TRBV27
J gene: TRBJ2-2

CDR3 protein: CASSYGTGSYEQYF
V gene: TRBV7-6
J gene: TRBJ2-7

CDR3 protein: CASSLEGLAENTGELFF
V gene: TRBV11-3
J gene: TRBJ2-2

CDR3 protein: CASSDPYSNQPQHF
V gene: TRBV2
J gene: TRBJ1-5

CDR3 protein: CASSILSGQWDEQFF
V gene: TRBV5-4
J gene: TRBJ2-1

CDR3 protein: CASKTGKGITGELFF
V gene: TRBV5-1
J gene: TRBJ2-2

CDR3 protein: CASSIAAGAAYEQYF
V gene: TRBV19
J gene: TRBJ2-7

CDR3 protein: CASSLAATGISEQFF
V gene: TRBV11-1
J gene: TRBJ2-1

CDR3 protein: CASSTNPGQENTEAFF
V gene: TRBV27
J gene: TRBJ1-1

CDR3 protein: CASSTGATTDTQYF
V gene: TRBV27
J gene: TRBJ2-3

CDR3 protein: CASSLLGTGGLEQYF
V gene: TRBV13
J gene: TRBJ2-7

CDR3 protein: CASSQELISTNEKLFF
V gene: TRBV3-1
J gene: TRBJ1-4

CDR3 protein: CASSISGEGPLGEQFF
V gene: TRBV19
J gene: TRBJ2-1

CDR3 protein: CASSSTSGGALSYEQYF
V gene: TRBV6-5
J gene: TRBJ2-7

CDR3 protein: CSAGTVQETQYF
V gene: TRBV20-1
J gene: TRBJ2-5

CDR3 protein: CASSHSRGGTGAIGELFF
V gene: TRBV27
J gene: TRBJ2-2

CDR3 protein: CASRRSSGAVYNEQFF
V gene: TRBV2
J gene: TRBJ2-1

CDR3 protein: CASSYVGFNTQYF
V gene: TRBV6-5
J gene: TRBJ2-3

CDR3 protein: CATRRGVNTEAFF
V gene: TRBV24-1
J gene: TRBJ1-1

CDR3 protein: CSVTTGQNYEQYF
V gene: TRBV29-1
J gene: TRBJ2-7

CDR3 protein: CASRDRGVQETQYF
V gene: TRBV6-1
J gene: TRBJ2-5

CDR3 protein: CASSHHEGPYEQYF
V gene: TRBV9
J gene: TRBJ2-7

CDR3 protein: CASSRPAPTYEQYF
V gene: TRBV7-9
J gene: TRBJ2-7

CDR3 protein: CASSPRWGPQETQYF
V gene: TRBV4-1
J gene: TRBJ2-5

CDR3 protein: CASSPWTGELYTQYF
V gene: TRBV27
J gene: TRBJ2-3

CDR3 protein: CASSRRDYPSHEQYF
V gene: TRBV23-1
J gene: TRBJ2-7

CDR3 protein: CASSLRDSTMETQYF
V gene: TRBV7-6
J gene: TRBJ2-5

CDR3 protein: CSARPRDREYEQYF
V gene: TRBV20-1
J gene: TRBJ2-7

CDR3 protein: CAWSTLSSNQPQHF
V gene: TRBV30
J gene: TRBJ1-5